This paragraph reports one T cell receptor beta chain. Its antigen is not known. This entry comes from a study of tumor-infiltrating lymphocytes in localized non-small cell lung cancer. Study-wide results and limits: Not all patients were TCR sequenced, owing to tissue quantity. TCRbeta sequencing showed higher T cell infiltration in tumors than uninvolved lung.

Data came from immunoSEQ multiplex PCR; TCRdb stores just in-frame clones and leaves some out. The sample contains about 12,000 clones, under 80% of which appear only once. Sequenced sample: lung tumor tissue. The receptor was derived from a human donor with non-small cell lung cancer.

Written as DNA, the CDR3 is TGTGCCAGCAGAAAACCGGGACAGGGGACCTATGGCTACACCTTC. Translating it yields CASRKPGQGTYGYTF. The rearrangement links TRBV6-5 to TRBJ1-2; TRBD1 agrees at 10 bases. Germline V gives CDR1 MNHEY, CDR2 SVGAGI. Losses at the gene ends were 6 bases for V and 4 bases for J; bases not matched to a gene: 8. The CDR3 contains 15 residues.